The TCR beta chain described here comes from a study of siplizumab effects on memory and regulatory T cells. Data came from immunoSEQ multiplex PCR; TCRdb stores just in-frame clones and leaves some out. The table includes fewer than 80,000 clones, roughly 93% detected once. The CDR3 has 18 residues. The source material was CD8+ T cells sorted from blood. This TCR was recovered from a human donor in good health. The chain couples TRBV21-1 to TRBJ2-1; the D call of TRBD2 is as the table states it, not checked on the DNA. TRBV21-1 is listed as a pseudogene. The CDR3 is CASGRLAGGPSSYNEQFF. The CDR3 nucleotides read TGTGCCAGCGGAAGACTAGCGGGGGGACCGAGCTCCTACAATGAGCAGTTCTTC.